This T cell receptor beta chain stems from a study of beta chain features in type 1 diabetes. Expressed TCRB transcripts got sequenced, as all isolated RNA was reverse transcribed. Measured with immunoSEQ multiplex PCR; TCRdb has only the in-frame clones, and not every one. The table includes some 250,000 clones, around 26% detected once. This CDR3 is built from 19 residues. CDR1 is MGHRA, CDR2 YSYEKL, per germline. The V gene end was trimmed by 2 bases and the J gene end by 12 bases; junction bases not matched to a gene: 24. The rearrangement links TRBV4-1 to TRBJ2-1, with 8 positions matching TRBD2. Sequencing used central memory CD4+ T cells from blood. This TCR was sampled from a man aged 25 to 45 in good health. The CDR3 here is CASSQFSQQSGGLPVLQFF. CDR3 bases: TGCGCCAGCAGCCAATTTAGCCAACAAAGCGGGGGCCTTCCTGTTTTGCAGTTCTTC.